The T cell receptor beta chain described here comes from a study of control samples from healthy donors and cancer patients. The sample holds a few counts of this clone. Here immunoSEQ multiplex PCR was the method, and the copy in TCRdb shows in-frame clones only, minus some. The top ten clones hold 1.5% to 2% of a sample with some 130,000 clones, about 92% of them seen once. Germline trimming cut 5 bases from V and 0 bases from J; bases unmatched to any gene: 3. This CDR3 spans 15 amino acids. CDR1 is MNHNY and CDR2 is SVGAGI in the germline V gene (reference sequence). The V and J genes are TRBV6-6 and TRBJ2-5; the match to TRBD2 covers 10 bases. The sequencing sample was made of PBMCs. The TCR sequence derives from a man aged 45-65 years with head and neck cancer. The CDR3 DNA follows: TGTGCCAGCAGTGTTAGCGGGGGGAACCAAGAGACCCAGTACTTC. Its translation is CASSVSGGNQETQYF.